This T cell receptor (beta chain) comes out of a study of blood T cell repertoires in COVID-19. Background on the study: The samples span acute and convalescent COVID-19 from the United States, Italy and Spain. Sample material is recorded as cDNA or gDNA derived from T cells, B-cell-depleted T cells, or PBMCs.

In this sample, this clone turned up once. V trimming: 5 bases; J trimming: 2 bases; junction bases outside the gene matches: 9. The CDR3 is made up of 15 amino acids. Germline V gene lookup returns CDR1 MNHEY and CDR2 SMNVEV (reference sequence). In the authors' methods: Estimation of nucleated cell counts was performed using reference gene primer amplification. Assay used: immunoSEQ multiplex PCR; TCRdb lists only in-frame clones, some missing. The V and J calls and clone size were taken over from that table, and D and trimming were inferred from the DNA. The data contain 250,000 or so clones, more than 75% of them singletons.

The sample taken for sequencing was peripheral blood. The chain couples TRBV27 to TRBJ2-7; 7 nucleotides line up with TRBD2. The clonotype comes from an elderly man with acute or convalescent COVID-19. The chain's CDR3 is CASSPSGPTAYEQYF. The CDR3 DNA reads TGTGCCAGCAGTCCTAGCGGCCCCACCGCCTACGAGCAGTACTTC.